Described below is a single T cell receptor beta chain sequence and its context. As yet, its antigen is unknown. Vbeta (60) and Jbeta (13) primers were used in the PCR. Some clones are missing from TCRdb's copy, which holds only in-frame ones; the method was immunoSEQ multiplex PCR. Of approximately 85,000 clones in the sample, about 82% are singletons; the top ten hold 7.3%. The CDR3 length is 11 residues. J was trimmed by 12 bases and V by 8 bases; bases with no gene match: 7. Germline loops: CDR1 MDHEN, CDR2 SYDVKM. This sample stems from a study of cytomegalovirus exposure and HLA in healthy donors. General study results and limits: Using a false discovery rate of 0.05, a later analysis showed that fewer than 20,000 TCR beta sequences were associated with HLA alleles. Association of a missense DCLRE1C variant with TCR beta V- and J-gene trimming was reported in a later analysis.

Sample: PBMCs. The sequence was collected from a man aged 25 to 40 in good health and CMV-seronegative. The chain links TRBV28 to TRBJ1-5; TRBD1 agrees at 7 bases. DNA for the CDR3: TGTGCCAGCCTGAGCCAGGGGGACCAGCATTTT. Its protein product is CASLSQGDQHF. Combining the CDR3 with reference TRBV28 and TRBJ1-5 gives the whole variable domain DVKVTQSSRYLVKRTGEKVFLECVQDMDHENMFWYRQDPGLGLRLIYFSYDVKMKEKGDIPEGYSVSREKKERFSLILESASTNQTSMYLCASLSQGDQHFGDGTRLSIL.